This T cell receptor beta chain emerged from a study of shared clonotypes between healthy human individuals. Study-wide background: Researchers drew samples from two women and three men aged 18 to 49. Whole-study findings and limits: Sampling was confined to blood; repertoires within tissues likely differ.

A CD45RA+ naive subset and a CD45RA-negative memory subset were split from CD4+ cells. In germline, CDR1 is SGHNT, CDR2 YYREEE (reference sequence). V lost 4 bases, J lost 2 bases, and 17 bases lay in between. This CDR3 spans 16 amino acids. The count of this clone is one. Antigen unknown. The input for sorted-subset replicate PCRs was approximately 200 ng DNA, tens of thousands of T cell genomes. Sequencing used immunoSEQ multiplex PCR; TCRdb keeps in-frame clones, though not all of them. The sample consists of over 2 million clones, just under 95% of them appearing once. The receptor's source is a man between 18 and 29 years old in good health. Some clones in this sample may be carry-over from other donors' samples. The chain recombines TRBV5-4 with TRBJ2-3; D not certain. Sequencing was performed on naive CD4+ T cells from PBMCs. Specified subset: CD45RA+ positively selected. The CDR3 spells CASSPPTVDPTDTQYF. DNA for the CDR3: TGTGCCAGCAGCCCCCCTACGGTGGATCCCACAGATACGCAGTATTTT.